The T cell receptor beta chain under discussion was sequenced for a study of blood T cell repertoires in COVID-19. Study summary: Acute and convalescent COVID-19 samples came from the United States, Italy and Spain. PBMCs, B-cell-depleted T cells, or T cells provided the cDNA or gDNA that made up the material.

Per the study methods: Amplification from reference gene primers served as the basis for estimated nucleated cell counts. Measured with immunoSEQ multiplex PCR; TCRdb has only the in-frame clones, and not every one. Clone size and V and J calls were adopted from that table, with D and trimming inferred from the DNA. The data show just over 150,000 clones, over 70% seen once. Germline V CDR1 and CDR2: SEHNR, FQNEAQ (reference sequence). The CDR3 covers 14 residues. Trimming took off 1 base at V and 0 bases at J, with 7 bases between the two ends. Specimen: peripheral blood. The receptor comes from a man between 60 and 70 years old with acute or convalescent COVID-19. V gene TRBV7-9 combines with J gene TRBJ2-7, with D tentatively TRBD2 (6 bases). CDR3 protein: CASSLGLVSYEQYF. CDR3 DNA: TGTGCCAGCAGCTTAGGACTAGTCTCCTACGAGCAGTACTTC. Supplemented by reference TRBV7-9 and TRBJ2-7, the full variable domain reads DTGVSQNPRHKITKRGQNVTFRCDPISEHNRLYWYRQTLGQGPEFLTYFQNEAQLEKSRLLSDRFSAERPKGSFSTLEIQRTEQGDSAMYLCASSLGLVSYEQYFGPGTRLTVT.